This T cell receptor beta chain was identified during a study of OX40 agonist ivuxolimab in advanced cancers. For the study at large: Ivuxolimab, an agonist antibody against OX40 (CD134), was given to patients. Ivuxolimab doses were 0.01, 0.1, 0.3, 1.5, 3 or 10 mg/kg every 2 weeks.

Anyone with autoimmune disease history or systemic immunosuppression was excluded. Remarks on this clone: Its target is unknown.

TCRdb keeps only in-frame clones here, not all; method: immunoSEQ multiplex PCR. The sample holds over 30,000 clones, around 80% seen once. The study, taken as a whole, reports: In CD8+ T cells, expanded clones were on average more numerous than in CD4+.

Germline values: CDR1 LGHNA, CDR2 YNFKEQ. Losses at the gene ends were 0 bases for V and 6 bases for J; bases not matched to a gene: 12. This CDR3 has 17 residues. The sequenced sample was CD4+ or CD8+ T cells sorted from blood, obtained in a trial of the OX40 agonist ivuxolimab. The chain has TRBV4-2 and TRBJ2-7, with 9 bases identical to TRBD1. This receptor was taken from an adult with an advanced solid tumor such as melanoma, head and neck, liver or kidney cancer. The CDR3 bases are TGTGCCAGCAGCCAAGACGTTACAGGGGGCGCGAACGGCGAGCAGTACTTC. Encoded protein: CASSQDVTGGANGEQYF.